This T cell receptor (beta chain) was sequenced in a study of blood T cell repertoires in COVID-19. The overall study: T cells, B-cell-depleted T cells, or PBMCs provided the cDNA or gDNA that served as material.

The authors' processing: Estimation of nucleated cell counts relied on the amplification of reference gene primers. Sequencing used immunoSEQ multiplex PCR; TCRdb keeps in-frame clones, though not all of them. From that table come the V and J calls and clone size; the DNA was used to work out D and trimming. The repertoire holds roughly 40,000 clones, with roughly three quarters as singletons. The CDR3 spans 15 residues. Germline V gives CDR1 MNHEY, CDR2 SMNVEV (reference sequence). Between the trimmed V and J ends, which lost 3 bases and 0 bases, there was a span of 10 bases. The sample was peripheral blood. The receptor was derived from a man aged 65 to 85 with active or convalescent COVID-19. This chain links TRBV27 with TRBJ2-3, with a weak D call TRBD2 (6 bases). CDR3 nucleotides: TGTGCCAGCAGTTTCAGGGAGGCTAGCACAGATACGCAGTATTTT. The encoded protein is CASSFREASTDTQYF.